Listed below are T cell receptor beta chains from one sample, sequenced in a study of cytomegalovirus exposure and HLA in healthy donors. Assay used: immunoSEQ multiplex PCR; TCRdb lists only in-frame clones, some missing. The table records about 150,000 clones, roughly 80% of them present only once. The material sequenced was PBMCs. The receptor source for this set is a man younger than 40 in good health and CMV-seropositive. CDR3s include the opening cysteine and the closing phenylalanine or tryptophan. The D gene is left open where the match is weak. Only part of the rows carry a size: once, few, many, or a class if the clone is expanded.

v_call	j_call	clone_size	d_call	cdr3_nt	cdr3_aa
TRBV9	TRBJ2-1	once	-	TGTGCCAGCAGCGGTACGGGTGGGAGCTCCTACAATGAGCAGTTCTTC	CASSGTGGSSYNEQFF
TRBV11-2	TRBJ1-5	-	TRBD1	TGTGCCAGCAGCTTATCCCCGGGGACAGGGGGAAGCAATCAGCCCCAGCATTTT	CASSLSPGTGGSNQPQHF
TRBV7-2	TRBJ2-7	-	TRBD2	TGTGCCAGCAGCCCGCAGCGGGGGCCCTCCTACGAGCAGTACTTC	CASSPQRGPSYEQYF
TRBV19	TRBJ1-1	few	-	TGTGCCAGTACCTCCGGGGGGGGTTTGGCTTTCTTT	CASTSGGGLAFF
TRBV11-2	TRBJ1-6	-	TRBD1	TGTGCCAGCAGTTTTACAGGGGAAGGCAATTCACCCCTCCACTTT	CASSFTGEGNSPLHF
TRBV18	TRBJ2-5	-	-	TGTGCCAGCTCACCCCCTCAGGGGCAGGGAGAGACCCAGTACTTC	CASSPPQGQGETQYF
TRBV19	TRBJ1-5	-	-	TGTGCCAGTACCCCTGACGGGAGATATAGCAATCAGCCCCAGCATTTT	CASTPDGRYSNQPQHF
TRBV18	TRBJ2-5	-	TRBD2	TGTGCCAGCTCACAAGCTAGCGGGAGAGTGGAGACCCAGTACTTC	CASSQASGRVETQYF
TRBV7-9	TRBJ1-6	-	-	TGTGCCAGCAGCTCGACTGGCGACGGTTCACCCCTCCACTTT	CASSSTGDGSPLHF
TRBV6-1	TRBJ2-7	-	-	TGTGCCAGCAGTGTAGACCAGGACAGCACCTCCTACGAGCAGTACTTC	CASSVDQDSTSYEQYF
TRBV10-3	TRBJ2-7	few	-	TGTGCCATCAAGGACAGCCACAACCCGGGGGAGCAGTACTTC	CAIKDSHNPGEQYF
TRBV7-6	TRBJ2-7	-	TRBD1	TGTGCCAGCAGCCCCTCTCCAGGGGGTGGGCACGAGCAGTACTTC	CASSPSPGGGHEQYF
TRBV7-9	TRBJ2-3	-	-	TGTGCCAACGAGGGAACGGGGACAGATACGCAGTATTTT	CANEGTGTDTQYF
TRBV2	TRBJ2-3	-	TRBD1	TGTGCCACCTCGGCCAGACAGGGAAGTCAAGATACGCAGTATTTT	CATSARQGSQDTQYF
TRBV7-8	TRBJ2-1	few	TRBD2	TGTGCCAGCAGCCCGCCTCTAGCGGGAGAATTTACCTACAATGAGCAGTTCTTC	CASSPPLAGEFTYNEQFF
TRBV7-8	TRBJ1-2	-	-	TGTGCCAGCAGCACCGACAGGCAGGGCTACACCTTC	CASSTDRQGYTF
TRBV5-8	TRBJ1-1	once	TRBD1	TGTGCCAGCAGCCTTGACAGGGTGACTGAAGCTTTCTTT	CASSLDRVTEAFF
TRBV19	TRBJ2-4	few	-	TGTGCCAGTAATGGAAATAGCGGAGACCCCTCAGGGCTAGCCAAAAACATTCAGTACTTC	CASNGNSGDPSGLAKNIQYF
TRBV10-1	TRBJ2-1	few	TRBD2	TGCGCCAGCAGTGAGTGGACTAGCGGGAAATCGGATGAGCAGTTCTTC	CASSEWTSGKSDEQFF
TRBV4-1	TRBJ2-7	-	-	TGCGCCAGCAGCCAAGATTCGACGACAGTTCTCTGCGAGCAGTACTTC	CASSQDSTTVLCEQYF
TRBV6-1	TRBJ1-2	-	TRBD1	TGTGCCAGCAGTGTCGGACAGGGCTATGGCTACACCTTC	CASSVGQGYGYTF
TRBV6-5	TRBJ2-2	-	-	TGTGCCAGCAGTCTCCGGGACACAAACACCGGGGAGCTGTTTTTT	CASSLRDTNTGELFF
TRBV7-6	TRBJ2-5	once	-	TGTGCCAGCAGCTTAGGAGGCAACCAAGAGACCCAGTACTTC	CASSLGGNQETQYF
TRBV10-2	TRBJ2-2	-	TRBD2	TGCGCCAGCAGATTAGCGGGGGCGTCGAACACCGGGGAGCTGTTTTTT	CASRLAGASNTGELFF
TRBV27	TRBJ1-1	once	TRBD1	TGTGCCAGCAGTCCGGGACAGGTTTTTGGTGAAGCTTTCTTT	CASSPGQVFGEAFF
TRBV6-5	TRBJ2-5	-	TRBD1	TGTGCCAGCAGTCCCGGGACAGCAAAAGAGACCCAGTACTTC	CASSPGTAKETQYF
TRBV15	TRBJ1-3	-	-	TGTGCCACCAGCCCCAGCTCGGGGGGAAACACCATATATTTT	CATSPSSGGNTIYF
TRBV28	TRBJ2-3	-	TRBD2	TGTGCCAGCACTCCATGGGTGGGGGGAGGGCCGTTAGGAAGCACAGATACGCAGTATTTT	CASTPWVGGGPLGSTDTQYF
TRBV28	TRBJ2-7	-	TRBD1	TGTGCCAGCAGTCAGGACCTGGGACAGGTCCGTTACGAGCAGTACTTC	CASSQDLGQVRYEQYF
TRBV7-2	TRBJ2-3	-	TRBD2	TGTGCCAGCAGCCCACTACCCATACTAGCGGGAGTTGCAGATACGCAGTATTTT	CASSPLPILAGVADTQYF
TRBV19	TRBJ2-7	-	TRBD1	TGTGCCAGTAGCTCCGGACAGGGGCGCTCCTACGAGCAGTACTTC	CASSSGQGRSYEQYF
TRBV30	TRBJ2-5	once	-	TGTGCCTGGAGTGTACTTCACCAGAGGGTTGAGACCCAGTACTTC	CAWSVLHQRVETQYF
TRBV19	TRBJ2-5	-	TRBD2	TGTGCCAGTAGTCCTTTGAATGTAATAGCGGGCGAGACCCAGTACTTC	CASSPLNVIAGETQYF
TRBV7-2	TRBJ2-4	few	TRBD2	TGTGCCAGCAGCCTCCTAGCGGGGGGGGCCAAAAACATTCAGTACTTC	CASSLLAGGAKNIQYF
TRBV5-1	TRBJ2-7	few	TRBD2	TGCGCCAGCACCCCGGTGAATAGCGGGGGTTTCTACGAGCAGTACTTC	CASTPVNSGGFYEQYF
TRBV11-2	TRBJ2-5	-	-	TGTGCCAGCAGACCCTCGGGCCTCTCGGGGGAGACCCAGTACTTC	CASRPSGLSGETQYF
TRBV19	TRBJ2-1	-	TRBD1	TGTGCCAGTAGTATAGTTTATGGGACAGGTCCTTACAATGAGCAGTTCTTC	CASSIVYGTGPYNEQFF
TRBV7-2	TRBJ1-5	-	TRBD1	TGTGCCAGCAGCCTAGGACAGGGGGTCTTCAATCAGCCCCAGCATTTT	CASSLGQGVFNQPQHF
TRBV7-3	TRBJ2-3	-	-	TGTGCCAGCAGCTTATACCCTAGCCGGGATACGCAGTATTTT	CASSLYPSRDTQYF
TRBV6-1	TRBJ1-1	-	TRBD1	TGTGCCAGCCGAAAACAGGGGGGAACTGAAGCTTTCTTT	CASRKQGGTEAFF
TRBV4-1	TRBJ1-2	-	-	TGCGCCAGCAGCCAAGTCCGGGGCGGGGATGGCTACACCTTC	CASSQVRGGDGYTF
TRBV27	TRBJ2-7	-	TRBD2	TGTGCCAGCAGCCCGACTAGCGGGATCTACGAGCAGTACTTC	CASSPTSGIYEQYF
TRBV7-9	TRBJ2-6	-	-	TGTGCCAGCAGCTTAGTAAGAGGTCCCAACGTCCTGACTTTC	CASSLVRGPNVLTF
TRBV2	TRBJ2-3	-	TRBD2	TGTGCCAGCAGTGAAAGGTGGCTAGCGGGAGGGATCACAGATACGCAGTATTTT	CASSERWLAGGITDTQYF
TRBV28	TRBJ1-2	-	TRBD1	TGTGCCAGCAGGAGGACAGGGGTTAACTATGGCTACACCTTC	CASRRTGVNYGYTF
TRBV7-9	TRBJ1-2	-	-	TGTGCCAGCAGCTTATATGACAGTTCATATGGCTACACCTTC	CASSLYDSSYGYTF
TRBV18	TRBJ1-1	-	TRBD1	TGTGCCAGCTCACCAACAGGGGGGGTGAACACTGAAGCTTTCTTT	CASSPTGGVNTEAFF
TRBV9	TRBJ1-4	-	-	TGTGCCAGCAGCGGCCGGGCCGGGGTATTATCCGGAAAACTGTTTTTT	CASSGRAGVLSGKLFF
TRBV7-9	TRBJ2-2	-	-	TGTGCCAGCAGCTTAGGGCAGGTAGAGGAGCTGTTTTTT	CASSLGQVEELFF
TRBV27	TRBJ2-1	-	TRBD2	TGTGCCAGCAGTCCCGCAGCGGGGCGGGGTGAGCAGTTCTTC	CASSPAAGRGEQFF
TRBV29-1	TRBJ2-7	-	-	TGCAGCGTTGAGGTGGCAGACAAATACGAGCAGTACTTC	CSVEVADKYEQYF
TRBV4-1	TRBJ2-2	-	-	TGCGCCAGCAGCCAAACGGGACTCACCGGGGAGCTGTTTTTT	CASSQTGLTGELFF
TRBV5-1	TRBJ2-7	-	-	TGCGCCAGCAGCTTCCAATCGCGCAAGAACGAGCAGTACTTC	CASSFQSRKNEQYF
TRBV5-1	TRBJ2-5	once	TRBD2	TGCGCCAGCAGTTTTGGGGTTCTAGACCGGGAGGGAGAGACCCAGTACTTC	CASSFGVLDREGETQYF
TRBV5-1	TRBJ2-1	-	-	TGCGCCAGCAGCGCTAGCCCCGACGGTGAGCAGTTCTTC	CASSASPDGEQFF
TRBV5-6	TRBJ2-1	once	TRBD2	TGTGCCAGCAGCTTTTCTAGCGGGAGGGGCGATGAGCAGTTCTTC	CASSFSSGRGDEQFF